The 27 T cell receptor beta chains below were found in one sample sequenced in a study of shared clonotypes between healthy human individuals. Clones were read by immunoSEQ multiplex PCR, and TCRdb kept only the in-frame ones, dropping some. This table has roughly 720,000 clones, roughly 91% appearing once. Sequencing was performed on memory CD8+ T cells from PBMCs. The subset denotes: CD45RO+ cells pooled with CCR7-negative TemRA cells. The receptors here all came from a man aged 18 to 29 in good health. Some clones in this sample may be carry-over from other donors' samples.

V usage is TRBV5-1 and J usage is TRBJ2-7; D perhaps matches TRBD2 (5 bases). V was shortened by 0 bases and J by 6 bases, with 19 bases between the two germline ends. In germline, CDR1 is SGHRS, CDR2 YFSETQ. CDR3 length: 16 amino acids. The CDR3, as DNA: TGCGCCAGCAGCTTGGCCCTCCGGGGAAATCCCACCGAGCAGTACTTC. Translating gives CASSLALRGNPTEQYF.

The chain uses TRBV27 and TRBJ2-7; TRBD1 aligns across 9 bases. After removal of 4 bases from V and 5 bases from J, the junction contained 9 bases not matched to a gene. The CDR3 is 15 residues long. Germline assignment: CDR1 MNHEY and CDR2 SMNVEV (reference sequence). The CDR3 loop reads CASSSPGQGVDEQYF. CDR3 in DNA: TGTGCCAGCAGTTCCCCGGGACAGGGAGTCGACGAGCAGTACTTC.

The rearrangement joins TRBV28 to TRBJ1-2, with D possibly being TRBD1 (6 bases). CDR1 is MDHEN and CDR2 is SYDVKM in the germline V gene. The V and J ends lost 2 bases and 7 bases respectively, with 20 bases between them. The CDR3 has 16 amino acids. CDR3 sequence reads: CASSLRHSTGAVGYTF. The DNA for the CDR3 is TGTGCCAGCAGTTTACGGCACTCGACAGGAGCGGTTGGCTACACCTTC.

V is TRBV30 and J is TRBJ2-7; perhaps TRBD2 as D (6 bases). V lost 1 base to trimming and J lost 5 bases, with 9 bases between them. The CDR3 runs to 12 residues. Germline V gives CDR1 GTSNPN, CDR2 SVGIG (reference sequence). CDR3: CAWSGLVHEQYF. The CDR3 coding sequence is TGTGCCTGGAGTGGACTAGTCCACGAGCAGTACTTC.

The chain has TRBV5-8 and TRBJ2-5; a possible D gene is TRBD2 (5 bases). Trimming took off 0 bases at V and 5 bases at J, with 14 bases between the two ends. In germline, CDR1 is SGHTS, CDR2 YDEGEE. This CDR3 spans 15 amino acids. The CDR3 coding sequence is TGTGCCAGCAGCTTGGCCGGGGAGCTTGGCGAGACCCAGTACTTC. Protein sequence: CASSLAGELGETQYF.

The gene calls are TRBV7-6 and TRBJ1-2, with unresolved D. V gave up 5 bases and J gave up 1 base, with 14 bases separating them. The CDR3 loop spans 15 amino acids. Germline CDR1 reads SGHVS; CDR2 reads FNYEAQ. The DNA for the CDR3 is TGTGCCAGCAGCGAAATAGGACCGTTTAACTATGGCTACACCTTC. It translates to CASSEIGPFNYGYTF.

This clone was seen a single time. V and J are TRBV9 and TRBJ2-2; 7 bases match TRBD2. Germline V CDR1 and CDR2: SGDLS, YYNGEE. CDR3 size: 15 residues. V shed 0 bases, J shed 8 bases, and the junction held 7 bases outside the gene matches. The CDR3 DNA is TGTGCCAGCAGCGTAGTAGGTACTAGCGAGGGGGAGCTGTTTTTT. Its protein product is CASSVVGTSEGELFF. The variable domain in full, completed from reference TRBV9 and TRBJ2-2, reads DSGVTQTPKHLITATGQRVTLRCSPRSGDLSVYWYQQSLDQGLQFLIQYYNGEERAKGNILERFSAQQFPDLHSELNLSSLELGDSALYFCASSVVGTSEGELFFGEGSRLTVL.

The V gene is TRBV18, the J gene TRBJ2-3; 9 bases agree with TRBD2. The length of the CDR3 is 19 residues. The V segment lost 1 base and the J segment 0 bases; nucleotides outside the gene matches: 11. CDR1 is KGHSH, CDR2 LQKENI, per germline. The CDR3: CASSPQFRASGTSTDTQYF. The CDR3 DNA reads as TGTGCCAGCTCACCACAGTTTCGGGCTAGCGGGACTAGCACAGATACGCAGTATTTT.

The CDR3 nucleotides read TGTGCCAGCAGCTTAGAGCAGGGACAAGATACGCAGTATTTT. It encodes CASSLEQGQDTQYF. This chain uses TRBV13 with TRBJ2-3, with D possibly being TRBD1 (6 bases). The CDR3 has 14 residues. V was clipped by 1 base and J by 5 bases, with 10 bases between them. Germline V lookup: CDR1 PRHDT, CDR2 FYEKMQ (reference sequence).

This clone appeared a single time. The gene calls are TRBV4-3 and TRBJ2-1; D uncertain. Germline CDR1 is LGHNA and CDR2 is YSLEER. V lost 0 bases and J lost 5, with 11 bases in between. The CDR3 is made up of 15 amino acids. The CDR3 region is CASSQDYLVNNEQFF. CDR3 in DNA: TGCGCCAGCAGCCAAGATTACTTGGTGAACAATGAGCAGTTCTTC.

J is TRBJ2-7 and V is TRBV27, with TRBD1 matching 9 bases. This CDR3 spans 17 amino acids. Germline V gene lookup returns CDR1 MNHEY and CDR2 SMNVEV (reference sequence). V lost 5 bases to trimming and J lost 0 bases; unmatched junction nucleotides: 11. In DNA, the CDR3 is TGTGCCAGCAGTCTGCTTTCCGGGACAGGGAGCTCCTACGAGCAGTACTTC. Its protein is CASSLLSGTGSSYEQYF.

This chain uses TRBV16 with TRBJ2-1; D is unclear. The CDR3 is made up of 17 amino acids. Germline CDR1 is KGHSY and CDR2 is FQNENV. Trimming removed 4 bases from V and 3 bases from J, with 19 bases in between. The CDR3 DNA sequence: TGTGCCAGCAGCCGCGCTCTCGCTCTAATGGACTACAATGAGCAGTTCTTC. Protein product: CASSRALALMDYNEQFF.

This CDR3 is CASMGAGGLEQYF. Written as DNA, the CDR3 is TGTGCCAGCATGGGAGCGGGAGGGCTCGAGCAGTACTTC. This sequence joins TRBV27 and TRBJ2-7, with 10 positions matching TRBD2. The trim removed 7 bases at V and 6 bases at J, leaving 6 bases unmatched. CDR3 length: 13 amino acids. Per germline, CDR1 MNHEY and CDR2 SMNVEV (reference sequence).

V is TRBV11-1 and J is TRBJ2-7; TRBD1 is a possible D gene (6 bases). This CDR3 contains 15 residues. CDR1 SGHAT and CDR2 FQDESV come from the germline V gene (reference sequence). V was cut by 5 bases and J by 3 bases, with 17 bases left in between. The CDR3 protein is CASSLTRGFYYEQYF. In nucleotides, the CDR3 is TGTGCCAGCAGCCTGACGAGGGGGTTTTACTACGAGCAGTACTTC.

The rearrangement links TRBV28 to TRBJ2-7; no clear D. CDR1 is MDHEN and CDR2 is SYDVKM in the germline V gene. This CDR3 region has 14 residues. V was shortened by 1 base and J by 2 bases, with 9 bases between the two germline ends. CDR3 loop: CASSLSAGPYEQYF. DNA for the CDR3: TGTGCCAGCAGTTTATCGGCAGGCCCCTACGAGCAGTACTTC.

The chain uses TRBV5-4 and TRBJ2-7, with D tentatively TRBD1 or TRBD2 (5 bases each). With 7 bases removed from V and 2 bases from J, the gap between germline ends came to 13 bases. The CDR3 totals 13 residues. Per germline, CDR1 SGHNT and CDR2 YYREEE (reference sequence). In DNA form, the CDR3 reads TGTGCCAGCTCAGGGACGTCTACCTACGAGCAGTACTTC. It encodes CASSGTSTYEQYF.

The V gene is TRBV27, the J gene TRBJ1-1; tentatively, D is TRBD1 (6 bases). The germline CDR1 and CDR2 sequences are MNHEY and SMNVEV (reference sequence). V lost 5 bases and J 6 bases, leaving 13 bases between the germline ends. The CDR3 runs to 13 residues. The CDR3 sequence: CASSIGTLSEAFF. For the CDR3, the DNA is TGTGCCAGCAGTATCGGGACACTTTCTGAAGCTTTCTTT.

V and J are TRBV5-6 and TRBJ1-1; TRBD1 might be the D (5 bases). Trimming stripped 2 bases from V and 4 bases from J, with 15 bases between. CDR1 and CDR2 (germline): SGHDT, YYEEEE. This CDR3 has 15 residues. This chain's CDR3 is CASSFDSLGRTEAFF. The DNA for the CDR3 is TGTGCCAGCAGCTTCGACAGTCTGGGTCGCACTGAAGCTTTCTTT.

V is TRBV9 and J is TRBJ2-3; 9 nucleotides agree with TRBD1. The CDR3 totals 17 residues. The germline CDR1 and CDR2 sequences are SGDLS and YYNGEE. Trimming removed 4 bases from V and 1 base from J; junction bases left unmatched: 10. The CDR3 region is CASSPRGTGSRTDTQYF. For the CDR3, the DNA is TGTGCCAGCAGCCCCCGAGGGACAGGGAGTCGCACAGATACGCAGTATTTT.

The chain is built from TRBV27 and TRBJ2-1, with TRBD2 matching 8 bases. The CDR3 totals 17 residues. Trimming took 4 bases from V and 1 from J; bases not matched to a gene: 9. Germline V gives CDR1 MNHEY, CDR2 SMNVEV (reference sequence). In DNA, the CDR3 is TGTGCCAGCAGTTCAGCCGCGGGAGGCCGATCCTACAATGAGCAGTTCTTC. Amino acids: CASSSAAGGRSYNEQFF.

This chain joins TRBV27 and TRBJ1-2, with TRBD1 matching over 7 bases. Germline assignment: CDR1 MNHEY and CDR2 SMNVEV (reference sequence). Trimming took 4 bases from V and 6 from J; bases not matched to a gene: 11. The CDR3 extends over 15 amino acids. CDR3 DNA: TGTGCCAGCAGTTCGTTCGGACAGGAGGGGAATGGCTACACCTTC. It is translated as CASSSFGQEGNGYTF.

V is TRBV27 and J is TRBJ1-5, with unresolved D. Germline V gene sequence: CDR1 MNHEY, CDR2 SMNVEV (reference sequence). The V end was cut by 2 bases, the J end by 2 bases, with 7 bases between. The CDR3 is 14 residues long. The CDR3 here is CASSLGYGNQPQHF. CDR3 coding DNA: TGTGCCAGCAGTTTAGGTTATGGCAATCAGCCCCAGCATTTT.

This chain uses TRBV27 with TRBJ2-1, with D tentatively TRBD2 (6 bases). Trimming removed 5 bases at V and 8 bases at J, with 16 bases between. This CDR3 region has 14 residues. Germline V gives CDR1 MNHEY, CDR2 SMNVEV (reference sequence). The DNA for the CDR3 is TGTGCCAGCAGTGCCTTGGAGGGCCCCTATGAGCAGTTCTTC. Translated, it gives CASSALEGPYEQFF.

The sample holds one count of this clone. The rearrangement uses TRBV13 and TRBJ2-3; D unresolved. V lost 7 bases, J lost 4 bases, and 12 bases lay in between. From germline, CDR1 is PRHDT and CDR2 FYEKMQ (reference sequence). The CDR3 is 13 amino acids. The CDR3 DNA reads TGTGCCAGCACCCCAGTCGGTGCAGATACGCAGTATTTT. It specifies CASTPVGADTQYF.

This rearrangement joins TRBV6-1 to TRBJ2-7, with D possibly TRBD1 on 6 matching bases. Trimming cost V 3 bases and J 7 bases, with 22 bases left between them. Germline-derived CDR1 and CDR2 are MNHNS and SASEGT. The CDR3 is 16 residues long. CDR3 coding DNA: TGTGCCAGCAGTGAGAGGGGGACGTCAAGGGCCCATGAGCAGTACTTC. Translated, it gives CASSERGTSRAHEQYF.

This clone came up once. The rearrangement joins TRBV12-5 to TRBJ2-1, with 8 bases aligning to TRBD2. CDR1 and CDR2 (germline): LGHNT, FRNRAP. J was trimmed by 2 bases and V by 5 bases; bases with no gene match: 11. The CDR3 has 17 residues. The CDR3 DNA reads TGTGCTAGTGGTCCCAAGGGGTTAGCGGGACCCTACAATGAGCAGTTCTTC. It yields the protein CASGPKGLAGPYNEQFF.

The rearrangement uses TRBV7-9 and TRBJ2-1, with D maybe TRBD2 (6 bases). Germline CDR1 SEHNR, CDR2 FQNEAQ (reference sequence). Between the trimmed V and J ends, which lost 1 base and 5 bases, there was a span of 21 bases. The CDR3 runs 18 residues. CDR3 DNA: TGTGCCAGCAGCTTAGTCTCGAGCCTAGCGAGAGTCAACAATGAGCAGTTCTTC. This codes for CASSLVSSLARVNNEQFF.